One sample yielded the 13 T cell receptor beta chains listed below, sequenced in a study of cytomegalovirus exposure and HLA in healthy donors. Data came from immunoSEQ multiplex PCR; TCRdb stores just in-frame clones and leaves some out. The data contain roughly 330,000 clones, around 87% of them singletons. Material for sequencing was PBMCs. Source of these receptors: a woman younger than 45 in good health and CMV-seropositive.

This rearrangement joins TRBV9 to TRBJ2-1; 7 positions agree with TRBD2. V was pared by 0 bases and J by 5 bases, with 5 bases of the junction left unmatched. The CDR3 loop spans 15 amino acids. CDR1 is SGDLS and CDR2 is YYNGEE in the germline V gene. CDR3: CASSVESGANNEQFF. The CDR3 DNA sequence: TGTGCCAGCAGCGTAGAGAGCGGGGCCAACAATGAGCAGTTCTTC.

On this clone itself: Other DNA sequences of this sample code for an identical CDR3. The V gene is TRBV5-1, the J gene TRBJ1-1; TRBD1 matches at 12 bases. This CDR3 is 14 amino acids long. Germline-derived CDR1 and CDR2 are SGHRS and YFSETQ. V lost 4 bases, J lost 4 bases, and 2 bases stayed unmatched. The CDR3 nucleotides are TGCGCCAGCAGCAGGGGACAGGGGGCCACTGAAGCTTTCTTT. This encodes CASSRGQGATEAFF.

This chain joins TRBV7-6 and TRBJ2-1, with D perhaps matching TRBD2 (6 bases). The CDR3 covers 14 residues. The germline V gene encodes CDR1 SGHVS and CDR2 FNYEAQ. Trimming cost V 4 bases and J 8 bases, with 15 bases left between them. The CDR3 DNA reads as TGTGCCAGCAGCTGGGCGCCTGGCGGGGATGAGCAGTTCTTC. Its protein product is CASSWAPGGDEQFF.

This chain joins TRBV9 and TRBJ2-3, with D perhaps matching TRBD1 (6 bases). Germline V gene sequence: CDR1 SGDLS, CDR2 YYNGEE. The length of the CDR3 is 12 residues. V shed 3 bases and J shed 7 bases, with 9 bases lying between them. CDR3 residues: CASSERGYTQYF. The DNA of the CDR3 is TGTGCCAGCAGCGAGAGGGGGTATACGCAGTATTTT.

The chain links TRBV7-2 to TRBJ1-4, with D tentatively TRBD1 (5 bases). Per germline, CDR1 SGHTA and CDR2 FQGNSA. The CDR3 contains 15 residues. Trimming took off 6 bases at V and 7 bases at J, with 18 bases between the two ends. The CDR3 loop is CASRRDSGPGEKLFF. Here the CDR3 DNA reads TGTGCCAGCAGACGGGACTCCGGACCTGGTGAAAAACTGTTTTTT. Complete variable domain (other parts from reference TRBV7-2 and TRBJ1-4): GAGVSQSPSNKVTEKGKDVELRCDPISGHTALYWYRQSLGQGLEFLIYFQGNSAPDKSGLPSDRFSAERTGGSVSTLTIQRTQQEDSAVYLCASRRDSGPGEKLFFGSGTQLSVL.

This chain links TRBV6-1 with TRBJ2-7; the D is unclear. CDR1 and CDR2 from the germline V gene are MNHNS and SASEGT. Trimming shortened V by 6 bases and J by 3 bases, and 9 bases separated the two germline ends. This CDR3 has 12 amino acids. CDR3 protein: CASSRSIYEQYF. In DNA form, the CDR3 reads TGTGCCAGCAGCAGGTCCATCTACGAGCAGTACTTC.

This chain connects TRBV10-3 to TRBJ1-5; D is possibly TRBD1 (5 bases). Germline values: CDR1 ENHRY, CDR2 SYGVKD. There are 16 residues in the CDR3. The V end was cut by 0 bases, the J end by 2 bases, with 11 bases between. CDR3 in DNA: TGTGCCATCAGTGAGTCAGGGGTTTTAGGCAATCAGCCCCAGCATTTT. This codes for CAISESGVLGNQPQHF.

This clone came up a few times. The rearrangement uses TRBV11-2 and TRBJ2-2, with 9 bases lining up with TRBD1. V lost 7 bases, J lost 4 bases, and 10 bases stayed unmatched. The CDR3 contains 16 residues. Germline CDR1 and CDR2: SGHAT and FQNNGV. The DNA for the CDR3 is TGTGCCAGCACCGACAGGGGGGCCTCTGGCACCGGGGAGCTGTTTTTT. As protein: CASTDRGASGTGELFF.

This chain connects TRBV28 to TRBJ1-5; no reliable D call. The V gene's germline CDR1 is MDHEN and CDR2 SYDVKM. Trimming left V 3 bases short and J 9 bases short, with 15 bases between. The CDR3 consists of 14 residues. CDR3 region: CASSFVRAGVPQHF. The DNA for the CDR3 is TGTGCCAGCAGTTTTGTGAGGGCCGGGGTGCCCCAGCATTTT.

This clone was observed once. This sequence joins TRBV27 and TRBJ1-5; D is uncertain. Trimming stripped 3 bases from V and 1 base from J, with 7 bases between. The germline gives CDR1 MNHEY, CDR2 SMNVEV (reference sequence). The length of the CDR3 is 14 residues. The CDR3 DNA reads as TGTGCCAGCAGTTTCAGGCAGAGCAATCAGCCCCAGCATTTT. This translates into CASSFRQSNQPQHF.

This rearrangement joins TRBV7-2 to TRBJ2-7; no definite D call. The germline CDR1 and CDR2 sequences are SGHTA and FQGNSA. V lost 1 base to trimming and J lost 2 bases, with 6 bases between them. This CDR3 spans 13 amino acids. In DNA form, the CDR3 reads TGTGCCAGCAGCTTAGGAACTACCTACGAGCAGTACTTC. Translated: CASSLGTTYEQYF.

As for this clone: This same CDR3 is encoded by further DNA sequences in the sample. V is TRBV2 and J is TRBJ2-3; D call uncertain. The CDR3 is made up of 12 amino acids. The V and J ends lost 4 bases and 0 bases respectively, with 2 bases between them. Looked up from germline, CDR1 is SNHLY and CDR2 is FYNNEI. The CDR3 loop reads CASSVSTDTQYF. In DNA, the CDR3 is TGTGCCAGCAGTGTCAGCACAGATACGCAGTATTTT.

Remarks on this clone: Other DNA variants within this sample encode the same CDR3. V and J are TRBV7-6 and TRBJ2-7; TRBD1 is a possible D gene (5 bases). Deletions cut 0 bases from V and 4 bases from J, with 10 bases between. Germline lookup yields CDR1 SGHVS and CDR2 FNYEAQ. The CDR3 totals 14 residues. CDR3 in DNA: TGTGCCAGCAGCTTAGCCACAGGTGCATACGAGCAGTACTTC. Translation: CASSLATGAYEQYF.